Shown below are 22 T cell receptor beta chains from a single sample sequenced in a study of T cell responses to AZD1222 COVID-19 vaccine. The assay was immunoSEQ multiplex PCR, and TCRdb's table has in-frame clones only and misses some. The sample lists over 100,000 clones; just over 90% were seen once. The sequences come from peripheral blood, collected on day 0 of AZD1222 vaccination. The receptors shown here come from an adult in good health.

The J gene is TRBJ1-5, the V gene TRBV30; 9 bases align to TRBD1. Trimming cost V 7 bases and J 6 bases; bases outside gene matches: 10. This CDR3 has 14 residues. Per the germline V gene, CDR1 is GTSNPN and CDR2 is SVGIG (reference sequence). CDR3 bases: TGTGCCTCGACCGGGACAGGGCAAAGTCAGCCCCAGCATTTT. Translating it yields CASTGTGQSQPQHF.

This clone appeared a single time. This rearrangement joins TRBV4-3 to TRBJ1-2, with TRBD1 matching over 10 bases. This CDR3 contains 16 residues. CDR1 is LGHNA and CDR2 is YSLEER in the germline V gene. With 0 bases clipped from V and 4 bases from J, the junction kept 5 bases outside the gene matches. The CDR3 nucleotides are TGCGCCAGCAGCCAAGATAGACAGGGGGCGATCTATGGCTACACCTTC. Translated: CASSQDRQGAIYGYTF.

This clone was counted a single time. This chain joins TRBV5-5 and TRBJ1-5; TRBD1 aligns across 9 bases. The CDR3 contains 14 residues. The V gene's germline CDR1 is SGHKS and CDR2 YYEKEE (reference sequence). With V trimmed by 4 bases and J by 4 bases, 3 bases remained unmatched. CDR3 loop: CASSTGTGNQPQHF. The CDR3 DNA follows: TGTGCCAGCAGCACCGGGACAGGGAATCAGCCCCAGCATTTT.

This clone was counted a few times. CDR3 protein: CASSSFGAVSYGYTF. The CDR3 DNA reads as TGCGCCAGCAGTTCTTTTGGCGCAGTATCGTATGGCTACACCTTC. The chain couples TRBV5-1 to TRBJ1-2; no definite D call. V lost 5 bases and J 5 bases, leaving 19 bases between the germline ends. CDR3 size: 15 residues. Germline-derived CDR1 and CDR2 are SGHRS and YFSETQ.

V usage is TRBV12-3 or TRBV12-4 and J usage is TRBJ1-5; D not resolved. The germline V and J ends were trimmed by 6 bases and 6 bases, with 12 bases remaining between them. The CDR3 spans 13 residues. CDR3 sequence: CASRQPEGQPQHF. As DNA, the CDR3 is TGTGCCAGCAGGCAACCGGAGGGTCAGCCCCAGCATTTT.

CDR3 DNA: TGTGCCTGGAATCGCGTCCTACGGTCCCCCGAGCAGTACTTC. This translates into CAWNRVLRSPEQYF. This chain connects TRBV30 to TRBJ2-7; D not certain. The ends were cut back, 4 bases at V and 6 bases at J, with 19 bases in the middle. The CDR3 has 14 residues. Germline CDR1 and CDR2: GTSNPN and SVGIG (reference sequence).

The chain recombines TRBV6-2 or TRBV6-3 with TRBJ2-3, with D maybe TRBD2 (5 bases). From germline, CDR1 is MNHEY and CDR2 SVGEGT. Trimming shortened V by 0 bases and J by 9 bases, and 7 bases separated the two germline ends. There are 12 residues in the CDR3. The CDR3 DNA follows: TGTGCCAGCAGTTACTCCCCGGGAACGCAGTATTTT. This encodes CASSYSPGTQYF.

The genes are TRBV11-2 and TRBJ1-4, with 9 bases that match TRBD1. This CDR3 is built from 15 residues. Per germline, CDR1 SGHAT and CDR2 FQNNGV. The J segment lost 7 bases and the V segment lost 6 bases, leaving 9 bases of the junction unmatched. The CDR3 protein is CASRPPGQGIEKLFF. The CDR3 DNA reads as TGTGCCAGCAGACCTCCGGGACAGGGAATTGAAAAACTGTTTTTT.

The chain has TRBV5-1 and TRBJ2-7, with D tentatively TRBD1 (5 bases). Germline V lookup: CDR1 SGHRS, CDR2 YFSETQ. This CDR3 comprises 14 residues. V dropped 4 bases and J dropped 2 bases, with 13 bases sitting between them. The CDR3 region is CASSQGDSPYEQYF. The CDR3 DNA is TGCGCCAGCAGCCAAGGGGATTCGCCCTACGAGCAGTACTTC.

The rearrangement links TRBV29-1 to TRBJ1-3; D remains unclear. CDR1 and CDR2 from the germline V gene are SQVTM and ANQGSEA. V lost 4 bases, J lost 2 bases, and 9 bases lay in between. The CDR3 has 13 residues. CDR3 DNA: TGCAGCGTTGGTAGAGGACCTGGAAACACCATATATTTT. Protein: CSVGRGPGNTIYF.

This sequence joins TRBV11-2 and TRBJ2-5, with D possibly matching TRBD2 (5 bases). The CDR3 has 13 residues. The V gene's germline CDR1 is SGHAT and CDR2 FQNNGV. Trimming cost V 2 bases and J 4 bases, with 8 bases left between them. CDR3 amino acids: CASSLQRRETQYF. As DNA, the CDR3 is TGTGCCAGCAGCTTACAGCGGAGAGAGACCCAGTACTTC. The complete variable domain, with remaining parts taken from reference TRBV11-2 and TRBJ2-5, reads EAGVAQSPRYKIIEKRQSVAFWCNPISGHATLYWYQQILGQGPKLLIQFQNNGVVDDSQLPKDRFSAERLKGVDSTLKIQPAKLEDSAVYLCASSLQRRETQYFGPGTRLLVL.

This rearrangement joins TRBV28 to TRBJ2-7; 7 bases align to TRBD1. Germline-derived CDR1 and CDR2 are MDHEN and SYDVKM. The V and J ends lost 5 bases and 6 bases, in that order; junction bases with no gene match: 16. This CDR3 has 16 amino acids. CDR3 sequence (DNA): TGTGCCAGCAGTACTCCGGGACAGACGCTCGTTGGCGAGCAGTACTTC. Protein sequence: CASSTPGQTLVGEQYF. The full variable domain, with the rest looked up from reference TRBV28 and TRBJ2-7, is DVKVTQSSRYLVKRTGEKVFLECVQDMDHENMFWYRQDPGLGLRLIYFSYDVKMKEKGDIPEGYSVSREKKERFSLILESASTNQTSMYLCASSTPGQTLVGEQYFGPGTRLTVT.

The chain carries TRBV19 and TRBJ1-5; D gene unclear. CDR1 and CDR2 from the germline V gene are LNHDA and SQIVND (reference sequence). V was shortened by 3 bases and J by 7 bases, with 16 bases between the two germline ends. The CDR3 covers 15 residues. The CDR3: CASSINHLTPQPQHF. Written as DNA, the CDR3 is TGTGCCAGTAGTATCAACCACCTGACGCCGCAGCCCCAGCATTTT.

J is TRBJ2-2 and V is TRBV27; 7 positions match TRBD2. CDR1 and CDR2 (germline): MNHEY, SMNVEV (reference sequence). The CDR3 sequence is 16 residues long. The V segment lost 2 bases and the J segment 3 bases; nucleotides outside the gene matches: 6. The CDR3 sequence is CASSLIASGYTGELFF. For the CDR3, the DNA is TGTGCCAGCAGTTTAATTGCTAGCGGTTACACCGGGGAGCTGTTTTTT.

The rearrangement joins TRBV7-8 to TRBJ1-2; 10 bases fit TRBD1. From germline, CDR1 is SGHVS and CDR2 FQNEAQ. The CDR3 loop spans 18 amino acids. V lost 4 bases to trimming and J lost 7 bases; unmatched junction nucleotides: 18. The CDR3 nucleotides are TGTGCCAGCAGCTCCGGGTCCCCACTTTGGACAGGGGGTAGTGGCTACACCTTC. Residues: CASSSGSPLWTGGSGYTF.

The genes are TRBV28 and TRBJ1-6; 9 nucleotides agree with TRBD1. With V trimmed by 6 bases and J by 7 bases, 10 bases remained unmatched. Germline values: CDR1 MDHEN, CDR2 SYDVKM. The CDR3 has 16 amino acids. CDR3 DNA: TGTGCCAGCAGGAAATTCGGGGGACAGGGCAATTCACCCCTCCACTTT. Its protein product is CASRKFGGQGNSPLHF.

This clone came up a few times. The chain is built from TRBV6-4 and TRBJ2-3; TRBD2 matches 11 bases. CDR3 length equals 15 residues. Germline CDR1 reads MRHNA; CDR2 reads SNTAGT. V shed 4 bases and J 1 base; nucleotides not matched to a gene: 1. The CDR3 sequence is CASSVLAGGTDTQYF. CDR3 in DNA: TGTGCCAGCAGTGTACTAGCGGGGGGCACAGATACGCAGTATTTT.

This clone was seen just once. The DNA of the CDR3 is TGTGCCAGCAGTTCCCCATTCGGGGGCAGGACTGAAGCTTTCTTT. This gives the protein CASSSPFGGRTEAFF. The V call is TRBV6-5, the J call TRBJ1-1; D might be TRBD1 (6 bases). Germline V gene data show CDR1 as MNHEY and CDR2 as SVGAGI. Trimming pared 4 bases from V and 5 bases from J, leaving 17 bases between. This CDR3 comprises 15 residues.

The chain joins TRBV9 to TRBJ2-5; the match to TRBD1 covers 7 bases. Unmatched junction bases numbered 2, after V lost 6 bases and J lost 0 bases. The length of the CDR3 is 13 residues. Germline assignment: CDR1 SGDLS and CDR2 YYNGEE. CDR3 nucleotides: TGTGCCAGCACCGGACAGGACCAAGAGACCCAGTACTTC. It encodes CASTGQDQETQYF.

The V gene is TRBV28, the J gene TRBJ2-7; D not certain. CDR1 MDHEN and CDR2 SYDVKM come from the germline V gene. The V and J ends lost 5 bases and 4 bases respectively, with 6 bases between them. The CDR3 contains 11 residues. DNA of the CDR3: TGTGCCAGCAGTGGAGTATACGAGCAGTACTTC. Its translation: CASSGVYEQYF.

A note on this clone: At the DNA level, this CDR3 is encoded by other sequences in the same sample as well. The V and J genes are TRBV27 and TRBJ2-5; TRBD2 might be the D (5 bases). The germline V gene encodes CDR1 MNHEY and CDR2 SMNVEV (reference sequence). The V and J ends lost 2 bases and 5 bases respectively, with 9 bases between them. The CDR3 runs 13 residues. Written as DNA, the CDR3 is TGTGCCAGCAGTTTACTGGGAGAGGAGACCCAGTACTTC. Translation: CASSLLGEETQYF.

The chain employs TRBV2 and TRBJ1-1, with TRBD1 identical over 8 bases. V lost 8 bases, J lost 7 bases, and 6 bases stayed unmatched. This CDR3 spans 12 amino acids. Germline V CDR1 and CDR2: SNHLY, FYNNEI. CDR3 region: CASPTGVNEAFF. The CDR3 nucleotides are TGTGCCAGCCCGACAGGGGTGAATGAAGCTTTCTTT.